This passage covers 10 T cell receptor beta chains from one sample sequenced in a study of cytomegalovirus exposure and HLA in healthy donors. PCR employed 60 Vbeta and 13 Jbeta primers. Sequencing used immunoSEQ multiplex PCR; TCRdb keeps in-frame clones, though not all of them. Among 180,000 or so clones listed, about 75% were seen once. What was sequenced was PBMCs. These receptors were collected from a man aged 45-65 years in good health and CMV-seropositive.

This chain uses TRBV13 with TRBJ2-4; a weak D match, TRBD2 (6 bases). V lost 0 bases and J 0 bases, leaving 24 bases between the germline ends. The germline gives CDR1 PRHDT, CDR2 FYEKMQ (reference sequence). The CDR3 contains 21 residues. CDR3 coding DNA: TGTGCCAGCAGCTTAGGCCTGAGCTCCGTAGGGACTCCTCTAGCCAAAAACATTCAGTACTTC. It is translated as CASSLGLSSVGTPLAKNIQYF.

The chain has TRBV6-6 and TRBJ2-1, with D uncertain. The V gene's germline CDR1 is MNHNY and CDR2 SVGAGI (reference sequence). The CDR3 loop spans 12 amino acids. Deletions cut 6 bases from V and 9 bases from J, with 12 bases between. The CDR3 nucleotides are TGTGCCAGCAGCCCCGTGACAAGTGAGCAGTTCTTC. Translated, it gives CASSPVTSEQFF.

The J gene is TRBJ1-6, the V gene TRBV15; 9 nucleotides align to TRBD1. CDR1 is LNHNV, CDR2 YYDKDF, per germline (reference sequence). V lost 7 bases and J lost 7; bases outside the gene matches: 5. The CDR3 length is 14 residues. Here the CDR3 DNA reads TGTGCCACCAAGCTCGACAGGGGGAATTCACCCCTCCACTTT. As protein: CATKLDRGNSPLHF.

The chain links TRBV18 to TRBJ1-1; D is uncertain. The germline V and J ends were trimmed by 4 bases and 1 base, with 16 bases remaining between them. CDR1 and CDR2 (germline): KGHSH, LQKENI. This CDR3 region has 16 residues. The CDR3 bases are TGTGCCAGCTCACGGCGTGTCGCGGAGCGGAACACTGAAGCTTTCTTT. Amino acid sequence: CASSRRVAERNTEAFF.

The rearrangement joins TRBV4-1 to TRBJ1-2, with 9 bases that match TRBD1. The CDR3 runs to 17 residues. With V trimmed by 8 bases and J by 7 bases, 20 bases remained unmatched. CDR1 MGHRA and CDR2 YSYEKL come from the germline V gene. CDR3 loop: CASFRTGAGASLGGYTF. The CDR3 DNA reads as TGCGCCAGCTTTCGGACAGGGGCTGGTGCGTCCTTAGGTGGCTACACCTTC.

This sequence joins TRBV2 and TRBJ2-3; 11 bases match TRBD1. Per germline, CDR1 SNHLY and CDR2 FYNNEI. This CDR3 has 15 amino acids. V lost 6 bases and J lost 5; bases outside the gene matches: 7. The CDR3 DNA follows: TGTGCCAGCAGGCCCGGGACAGGGGGAAGAGATACGCAGTATTTT. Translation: CASRPGTGGRDTQYF.

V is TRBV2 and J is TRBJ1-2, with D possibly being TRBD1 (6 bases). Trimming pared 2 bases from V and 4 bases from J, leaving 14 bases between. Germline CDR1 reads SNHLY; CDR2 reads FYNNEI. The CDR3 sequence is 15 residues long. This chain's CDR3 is CASSELPGGGYGYTF. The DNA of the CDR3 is TGTGCCAGCAGTGAATTGCCGGGAGGGGGCTATGGCTACACCTTC.

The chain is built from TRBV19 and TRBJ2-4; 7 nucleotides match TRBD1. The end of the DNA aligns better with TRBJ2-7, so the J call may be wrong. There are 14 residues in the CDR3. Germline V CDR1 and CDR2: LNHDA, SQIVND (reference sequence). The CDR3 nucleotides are TGTGCCAGTAGTATGACAGGGAACGCGGACGAGCAGTACTTC. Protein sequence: CASSMTGNADEQYF.

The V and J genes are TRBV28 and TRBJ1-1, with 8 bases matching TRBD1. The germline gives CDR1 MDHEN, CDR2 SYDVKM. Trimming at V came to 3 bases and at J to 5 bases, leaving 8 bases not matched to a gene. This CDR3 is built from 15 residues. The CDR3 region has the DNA TGTGCCAGCAGTTTGGGTCAGGGGGCGTTTACTGAAGCTTTCTTT. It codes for CASSLGQGAFTEAFF.

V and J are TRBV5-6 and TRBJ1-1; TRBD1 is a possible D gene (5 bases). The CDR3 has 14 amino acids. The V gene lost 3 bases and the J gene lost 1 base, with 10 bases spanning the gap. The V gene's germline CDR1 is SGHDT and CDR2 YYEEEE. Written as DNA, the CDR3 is TGTGCCAGCAGCTCTGGACACTGGAACACTGAAGCTTTCTTT. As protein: CASSSGHWNTEAFF.